The sequence of this T cell receptor (beta chain) was determined in a study of T cells in Graves' hyperthyroidism and ophthalmopathy. The study's findings and limits: Blood also contained most expanded thyroid clonotypes above 0.001. Ophthalmopathy was separated from stable hyperthyroidism by a 13 V-J model.

This clonotype was recorded a few times. Its antigen remains unidentified. The CDR3 extends over 13 amino acids. Germline V gene lookup returns CDR1 SEHNR and CDR2 FQNEAQ (reference sequence). The germline V and J ends were trimmed by 8 bases and 4 bases, with 14 bases remaining between them. TCR beta CDR3 sequences were amplified from RNA transcripts. TCR CDR3 regions were first amplified by RT-PCR with HTBI primers. From the multiplex PCR reads, TCRdb called clonotypes with MiXCR, one entry per CDR3 protein. This sample has about 570,000 distinct CDR3 sequences, with 46% found just once. The receptor was derived from an adult woman with Graves' disease, either hyperthyroidism or ophthalmopathy (not recorded which). This sequence joins TRBV7-9 and TRBJ2-5, with D perhaps TRBD2 (6 bases). The specimen sequenced was peripheral blood or thyroid tissue (not recorded which). The CDR3 reads CASRRLEGETQYF. Written as DNA, the CDR3 is TGTGCCAGCCGCCGACTAGAGGGAGAGACCCAGTACTTC. Full variable domain (outside the CDR3, taken from reference TRBV7-9 and TRBJ2-5): DTGVSQNPRHKITKRGQNVTFRCDPISEHNRLYWYRQTLGQGPEFLTYFQNEAQLEKSRLLSDRFSAERPKGSFSTLEIQRTEQGDSAMYLCASRRLEGETQYFGPGTRLLVL.